This TCR beta chain was observed in a study of OX40 agonist ivuxolimab in advanced cancers. About the study: Subjects had a mean age of roughly 57 years, with a range of roughly 20 to 79; less than 90% were male. Findings and limits, study-wide: The authors did not determine the antigen specificity of the expanded peripheral T cells.

The repertoire was sequenced with immunoSEQ multiplex PCR; TCRdb's copy has only in-frame clones and lacks some. The table includes some 77,000 clones, roughly 88% detected once. Comments on this clone: Its matching antigen is unknown.

Autoimmune disease history or systemic immunosuppression excluded patients. Blood samples were obtained at baseline, cycle 4 day 1, and cycle 7 day 1. V lost 5 bases and J 10 bases, leaving 18 bases between the germline ends. This CDR3 spans 15 amino acids. Germline V lookup: CDR1 ENHRY, CDR2 SYGVKD. This clonotype originated in an adult with an advanced solid tumor such as melanoma, head and neck, liver or kidney cancer. Here the sequenced sample was CD4+ or CD8+ T cells sorted from blood, taken in a trial of the OX40 agonist ivuxolimab. The chain couples TRBV10-3 to TRBJ1-6; tentatively, D is TRBD1 (6 bases). CDR3 in amino acids: CAISNTGTGESPLHF. As DNA, the CDR3 is TGTGCCATCAGTAATACAGGGACGGGAGAATCACCCCTCCACTTT.